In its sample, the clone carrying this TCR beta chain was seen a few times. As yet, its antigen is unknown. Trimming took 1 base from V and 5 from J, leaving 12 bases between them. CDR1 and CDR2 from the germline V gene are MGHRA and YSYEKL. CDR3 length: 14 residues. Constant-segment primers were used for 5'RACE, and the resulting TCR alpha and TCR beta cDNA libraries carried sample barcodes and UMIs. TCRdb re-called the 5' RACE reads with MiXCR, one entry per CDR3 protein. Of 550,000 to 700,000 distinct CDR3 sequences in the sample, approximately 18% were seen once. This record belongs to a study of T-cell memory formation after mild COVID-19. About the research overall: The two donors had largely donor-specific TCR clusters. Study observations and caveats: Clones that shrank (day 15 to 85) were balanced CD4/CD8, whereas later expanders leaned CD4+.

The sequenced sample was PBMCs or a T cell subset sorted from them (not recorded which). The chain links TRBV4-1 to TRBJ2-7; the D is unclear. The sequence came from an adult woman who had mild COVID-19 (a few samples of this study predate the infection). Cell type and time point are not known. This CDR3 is CASSQVYVVHEQYF. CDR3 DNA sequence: TGCGCCAGCAGCCAAGTCTATGTCGTCCACGAGCAGTACTTC.